The rows below give T cell receptor beta chains drawn from one sample of a study of early T cells in non-severe SARS-CoV-2 infection. A single record per CDR3 protein comes from TCRdb applying MiXCR to the 5' RACE reads. The repertoire holds some 64,000 distinct CDR3 sequences, more than 15% seen once, with under 9% in the top ten. This specimen was whole blood, taken at baseline. The receptor set was obtained from an adult who was a healthcare worker with PCR-confirmed SARS-CoV-2 infection or an uninfected control (not recorded which). CDR3s include the opening cysteine and the closing phenylalanine or tryptophan. Fields, in order: J gene, clone size, V gene, CDR3 length, CDR3 protein. Only part of the rows carry a size: once, few, many, or a class if the clone is expanded.

TRBJ2-6,few,TRBV5-1,15,CASSLVPSGANVLTF
TRBJ2-7,-,TRBV4-1,15,CASSQEGGDSYEQYF
TRBJ2-1,-,TRBV12-3/TRBV12-4,15,CASSLVAGKHNEQFF
TRBJ2-3,-,TRBV2,15,CASRRLAGVQDTQYF
TRBJ2-5,many,TRBV28,14,CASSLGTGQETQYF
TRBJ1-3,few,TRBV12-3/TRBV12-4,14,CASSTGETGNTIYF
TRBJ1-1,-,TRBV29-1,14,CSVVADSLYTEAFF
TRBJ2-7,many,TRBV14,14,CASSQVQGPGEQYF
TRBJ2-7,-,TRBV5-1,17,CASSPDRGRPARGEQYF
TRBJ2-5,-,TRBV5-1,15,CASSRLVGPQETQYF
TRBJ2-5,-,TRBV5-5,15,CASSPRAGGQETQYF
TRBJ1-3,-,TRBV7-2,15,CASSFVTGNGNTIYF
TRBJ2-2,-,TRBV7-9,14,CASSLAQGTGELFF
TRBJ2-5,-,TRBV7-2,13,CASSLALLETQYF
TRBJ2-7,few,TRBV5-1,14,CASSLRGLPYEQYF
TRBJ2-1,-,TRBV12-3/TRBV12-4,15,CASETSRTQDNEQFF
TRBJ1-4,few,TRBV5-5,14,CASSLEGGPEKLFF
TRBJ2-3,-,TRBV7-9,15,CASSKRGGGTDTQYF
TRBJ1-1,-,TRBV27,14,CASSSQGMNTEAFF
TRBJ2-5,many,TRBV11-2,16,CASSPRTGSLSGAQYF
TRBJ1-1,few,TRBV27,14,CASRMTGGVAEAFF
TRBJ1-5,-,TRBV28,17,CASSLSGTGESNQPQHF
TRBJ2-3,few,TRBV20-1,14,CSAQGSGSTDTQYF
TRBJ1-1,few,TRBV6-5,13,CASSRPLNTEAFF
TRBJ1-2,-,TRBV18,13,CASSLLTEYGYTF
TRBJ2-7,few,TRBV28,12,CATYKYSYEQYF
TRBJ2-7,many,TRBV28,13,CASSLSRGSGQYF
TRBJ2-7,few,TRBV20-1,13,CSALGGLGYEQYF
TRBJ1-1,many,TRBV4-1,15,CASSRPGQGFTEAFF
TRBJ1-4,-,TRBV6-6,14,CASRLQGGNEKLFF
TRBJ1-1,many,TRBV20-1,13,CSALGRTNTEAFF
TRBJ2-2,few,TRBV5-1,16,CASSLKGTGDTGELFF
TRBJ1-1,-,TRBV29-1,12,CSVTGMNTEAFF
TRBJ2-7,many,TRBV15,13,CATGTGTSYEQYF
TRBJ2-3,-,TRBV7-2,18,CASSHSSGGAFGTDTQYF
TRBJ1-2,-,TRBV5-1,15,CASSPWDGPEYGYTF
TRBJ1-4,-,TRBV5-1,14,CASSLARRGKKLFF
TRBJ2-3,many,TRBV20-1,15,CSASIIAGDKDTQYF
TRBJ2-2,few,TRBV2,12,CASMMNTGELFF
TRBJ2-5,-,TRBV6-2/TRBV6-3,13,CASSLQVQETQYF
TRBJ1-3,-,TRBV7-6,16,CASATGTGLVQHTIYF
TRBJ2-5,few,TRBV29-1,16,CSVEDWYRGRKETQYF